A selection of T cell receptor beta chains follows, all from one sample in a study of long-term antiretroviral therapy in people with HIV. TCRdb's copy holds only in-frame clones and misses some; the assay was immunoSEQ multiplex PCR. The profile shows some 29,000 clones, roughly 88% of them singletons. Sequences were derived from unsorted PBMCs, sampled 0.5 years after starting antiretroviral therapy. These receptors were taken from a woman aged 18-30 years with HIV. Each CDR3 is given with its conserved first and last residue.

v_gene	len	CDR3aa
TRBV5-1	15	CASSLAGGHAGELFF
TRBV18	15	CASSGDRARRNEQFF
TRBV10-1	16	CASSESVGLASYEQYF
TRBV27	15	CASSPRTEFTGKLFF
TRBV7-9	14	CANTRSGSYNEQFF
TRBV7-9	14	CASSYLGSNTEAFF
TRBV5-1	17	CASSLARSGVSNYGYTF
TRBV28	15	CASRLTGGNNYGYTF
TRBV5-6	14	CASRLWAGESPLHF
TRBV6-5	13	CASSWTRNYGYTF
TRBV9	15	CASSVGWGLNTEAFF
TRBV19	14	CASSMGQGDEKLFF
TRBV6-5	14	CASSYRGLEFEQFF
TRBV7-2	15	CASSLGGGSPYEQYF
TRBV4-1	19	CASSQEGPRLAANTGELFF
TRBV18	16	CASSPRGGQGTYEQYF
TRBV25-1	16	CASSEYSGQGVGTQYF
TRBV7-3	13	CASSLTSAGELFF
TRBV19	13	CASRDRDKTEAFF
TRBV4-2	15	CASSQDGTGDQPQHF
TRBV5-1	17	CASSPEGAGSGYNEQFF
TRBV21-1	13	CAPGGFFSYEQYF
TRBV27	13	CASSTRGQDGYTF
TRBV4-1	16	CASSPGGKGRGDEQFF
TRBV20-1	11	CSAWDNLGYTF
TRBV2	15	CASPSGLAGVETQYF
TRBV10-2	15	CASSEELARNNEQFF
TRBV7-9	13	CASSSSTSNTIYF
TRBV7-3	15	CASSLHGRTMTEAFF
TRBV10-1	14	CASSVGRDYNEQFF
TRBV10-3	16	CAISESMAGRYNEQFF
TRBV5-4	18	CASSLGGSGRARVHEQYF
TRBV4-3	16	CASSQDGSVSTGELFF
TRBV6-1	17	CASSEPPRGLVNTEAFF
TRBV28	12	CASSLGRYGQYF
TRBV7-9	16	CASSSDFEIHTGELFF